This is a list of T cell receptor beta chains from one sample in a study of technical replicates of blood from several donors. Data came from immunoSEQ multiplex PCR; TCRdb stores just in-frame clones and leaves some out. The table lists fewer than 90,000 clones, approximately 94% of them singletons, with about 0.23% in the top ten. The sample was T cells isolated from PBMCs. The receptors come from a human donor in good health. Both conserved end residues are part of each CDR3. Each record gives: J gene, V gene, D gene, clone size, CDR3 protein, CDR3 DNA. A D gene is named only where the DNA matches it firmly. Where a row states a size, it is once, few, many or the class of an expanded clone; other rows omit it.

>TRBJ1-2|TRBV21-1|-|-
CASSKGAGGRSYGYTF
TGTGCCAGCAGCAAAGGAGCAGGGGGCCGAAGCTATGGCTACACCTTC
>TRBJ1-5|TRBV28|-|-
CASSLGGSSNQPQHF
TGTGCCAGCAGTCTAGGGGGATCTAGCAATCAGCCCCAGCATTTT
>TRBJ1-1|TRBV7-9|-|-
CASSLVGAGDTEAFF
TGTGCCAGCAGCTTAGTAGGTGCAGGGGACACTGAAGCTTTCTTT
>TRBJ1-1|TRBV5-1|TRBD1|-
CASSLGTGGTEAFF
TGCGCCAGCAGCCTAGGGACAGGGGGGACTGAAGCTTTCTTT
>TRBJ2-7|TRBV6-5|-|-
CASSYSIGSLYEQYF
TGTGCCAGCAGTTACTCGATCGGTTCTCTGTACGAGCAGTACTTC
>TRBJ1-1|TRBV6-5|TRBD1|-
CASKRQGLGNTEAFF
TGTGCCAGCAAAAGACAGGGCCTGGGGAACACTGAAGCTTTCTTT
>TRBJ2-1|TRBV11-2|-|-
CASSLVLARGSSYNEQFF
TGTGCCAGCAGCTTAGTCTTGGCTCGCGGAAGCTCCTACAATGAGCAGTTCTTC
>TRBJ2-7|TRBV7-6|TRBD1|-
CASSHISGQGSYEQYF
TGTGCCAGCAGCCACATATCAGGACAGGGCTCCTACGAGCAGTACTTC
>TRBJ1-2|TRBV27|-|-
CASSSLTGTRGASYGYTF
TGTGCCAGCAGTTCCCTGACCGGGACACGGGGCGCGAGCTATGGCTACACCTTC
>TRBJ2-7|TRBV28|-|-
CASSLRFFPTQGQRHEQYF
TGTGCCAGCAGTTTACGGTTCTTCCCCACGCAGGGTCAGCGCCACGAGCAGTACTTC
>TRBJ2-5|TRBV11-3|TRBD1|-
CASSLVGTEKETQYF
TGTGCCAGCAGCTTAGTTGGGACAGAAAAAGAGACCCAGTACTTC
>TRBJ2-1|TRBV15|-|-
CATSMEGIYNEQFF
TGTGCCACCAGTATGGAGGGAATTTACAATGAGCAGTTCTTC
>TRBJ1-3|TRBV5-4|-|-
CASSHGRQTSGNTIYF
TGTGCCAGCAGCCACGGCCGACAAACCTCTGGAAACACCATATATTTT
>TRBJ2-5|TRBV4-1|TRBD2|-
CASSQDEGLAGLETQYF
TGCGCCAGCAGCCAAGATGAAGGACTAGCGGGGCTGGAGACCCAGTACTTC
>TRBJ2-2|TRBV2|-|-
CASRQTEKDTGELFF
TGTGCCAGCAGGCAAACAGAAAAGGACACCGGGGAGCTGTTTTTT
>TRBJ2-1|TRBV7-9|TRBD2|-
CASSFLGTRGGHEQFF
TGTGCCAGCAGCTTTCTCGGGACTAGGGGGGGGCATGAGCAGTTCTTC
>TRBJ2-4|TRBV9|TRBD1|-
CASSPGQGIAKNIQYF
TGTGCCAGCAGCCCTGGACAGGGAATAGCCAAAAACATTCAGTACTTC
>TRBJ1-1|TRBV5-4|TRBD1|-
CASSSPGQGNTEAFF
TGTGCCAGCAGCTCTCCGGGACAGGGGAACACTGAAGCTTTCTTT
>TRBJ2-2|TRBV9|-|-
CASSHGGGELFF
TGTGCCAGCAGCCACGGGGGCGGGGAGCTGTTTTTT
>TRBJ1-2|TRBV6-1|-|-
CASSERAGRFGYGYTF
TGTGCCAGCAGTGAGCGGGCGGGTCGCTTTGGTTATGGCTACACCTTC
>TRBJ2-3|TRBV6-1|TRBD2|-
CASNVGLVSDTQYF
TGTGCCAGCAATGTAGGACTAGTATCAGATACGCAGTATTTT
>TRBJ1-1|TRBV7-6|TRBD1|-
CASSSIADRENTEAFF
TGTGCCAGCAGCTCAATAGCGGACAGGGAGAACACTGAAGCTTTCTTT
>TRBJ1-1|TRBV29-1|-|-
CSVEGRRGSEAFF
TGCAGCGTTGAAGGAAGAAGGGGGTCTGAAGCTTTCTTT
>TRBJ1-5|TRBV7-2|-|-
CASSLIKEDQPQHF
TGTGCCAGCAGCTTGATCAAGGAGGATCAGCCCCAGCATTTT
>TRBJ2-7|TRBV6-1|TRBD2|-
CASRERSGRVVYEQYF
TGTGCCAGCAGGGAAAGGAGCGGGAGGGTAGTCTACGAGCAGTACTTC
>TRBJ2-2|TRBV9|-|-
CASTLRVNTGELFF
TGTGCCAGCACCCTCAGGGTCAACACCGGGGAGCTGTTTTTT
>TRBJ2-5|TRBV7-8|TRBD2|-
CASSTSGGPWETQYF
TGTGCCAGCAGCACGAGCGGGGGGCCATGGGAGACCCAGTACTTC
>TRBJ2-2|TRBV9|TRBD1|-
CASSVGSTGGLGGELFF
TGTGCCAGCAGCGTAGGGTCGACAGGGGGCCTGGGCGGGGAGCTGTTTTTT
>TRBJ2-1|TRBV6-5|TRBD1|-
CASSSTGGANNEQFF
TGTGCCAGCAGCTCCACAGGGGGCGCGAACAATGAGCAGTTCTTC
>TRBJ1-1|TRBV18|TRBD1|once
CASSPTPGTGSNTEAFF
TGTGCCAGCTCCCCAACTCCCGGGACAGGGTCGAACACTGAAGCTTTCTTT
>TRBJ2-3|TRBV29-1|-|-
CSVEGTEVNTQYF
TGCAGCGTTGAAGGGACGGAGGTAAATACGCAGTATTTT
>TRBJ2-3|TRBV5-1|TRBD2|-
CASSPGTGRTGLAGRADTQYF
TGCGCCAGCAGCCCAGGGACAGGGAGAACGGGACTAGCGGGCCGGGCAGATACGCAGTATTTT
>TRBJ2-1|TRBV19|TRBD2|-
CASRGTSGWYEQFF
TGTGCCAGCAGGGGGACTAGCGGGTGGTATGAGCAGTTCTTC
>TRBJ2-1|TRBV18|-|-
CASSPPTGEGAQFF
TGTGCCAGCTCACCGCCGACAGGGGAGGGTGCGCAGTTCTTC
>TRBJ1-5|TRBV7-2|-|once
CASSRGGELHHQPQHF
TGTGCCAGCAGCCGGGGGGGGGAACTACATCATCAGCCCCAGCATTTT
>TRBJ2-7|TRBV7-3|-|-
CASSLGVGGFYEQYF
TGTGCCAGCAGCTTAGGAGTCGGGGGTTTCTACGAGCAGTACTTC
>TRBJ1-2|TRBV28|-|-
CASNESGGWEDGYTF
TGTGCCAGCAATGAATCGGGAGGGTGGGAGGATGGCTACACCTTC
>TRBJ1-2|TRBV27|-|-
CASSYRSKAGYTF
TGTGCCAGCAGCTACAGGTCAAAGGCAGGCTACACCTTC
>TRBJ2-2|TRBV19|TRBD1|-
CATRTGAFTGELFF
TGTGCCACCCGGACAGGGGCCTTCACCGGGGAGCTGTTTTTT
>TRBJ1-6|TRBV6-4|TRBD1|-
CASSPTGTGVSPLHF
TGTGCCAGCAGTCCAACCGGGACAGGGGTCTCACCCCTCCACTTT
>TRBJ1-1|TRBV28|-|-
CASSLFSREAFF
TGTGCCAGCAGTTTATTCAGCAGGGAAGCTTTCTTT
>TRBJ1-3|TRBV30|-|-
CAWRRGGISGNTIYF
TGTGCCTGGAGACGCGGGGGAATCTCTGGAAACACCATATATTTT
>TRBJ2-7|TRBV5-5|TRBD2|-
CASSLEPGLAGEQYF
TGTGCCAGCAGCTTGGAACCGGGACTAGCAGGCGAGCAGTACTTC
>TRBJ2-7|TRBV28|TRBD2|-
CASSTPLRPSGSYEQYF
TGTGCCAGCAGTACCCCCCTCCGCCCTAGCGGTTCCTACGAGCAGTACTTC